One and the same sample provided the 29 T cell receptor beta chains below, sequenced in a study of OX40 agonist ivuxolimab in advanced cancers. Clones were sequenced by immunoSEQ multiplex PCR, and TCRdb holds only the in-frame ones, with some missing. The sample has tens of thousands of clones, roughly 94% seen once. The material was CD4+ or CD8+ T cells sorted from blood, obtained in a trial of the OX40 agonist ivuxolimab. These receptors were collected from an adult with an advanced solid tumor such as melanoma, head and neck, liver or kidney cancer.

The chain uses TRBV4-3 and TRBJ2-2; D is uncertain. Germline-derived CDR1 and CDR2 are LGHNA and YSLEER. The CDR3 contains 18 residues. Between the trimmed V and J ends, which lost 2 bases and 1 base, there was a span of 17 bases. CDR3 protein: CASSQSGRLLLNTGELFF. As DNA, the CDR3 is TGCGCCAGCAGCCAATCGGGCAGGTTACTTTTGAACACCGGGGAGCTGTTTTTT.

The CDR3 DNA reads TGCGCCAGCAGCCAATTCACAGACAGGGTCGCTGAAGCTTTCTTT. Its protein is CASSQFTDRVAEAFF. The V call is TRBV4-1, the J call TRBJ1-1; 7 bases agree with TRBD1. The CDR3 is 15 residues long. In germline, CDR1 is MGHRA, CDR2 YSYEKL. Unmatched junction bases numbered 9, after V lost 2 bases and J lost 6 bases.

The chain recombines TRBV12-5 with TRBJ1-2; 10 bases fit TRBD1. V gave up 3 bases and J gave up 0 bases; unmatched junction bases: 10. Germline values: CDR1 LGHNT, CDR2 FRNRAP. This CDR3 spans 18 amino acids. CDR3 in amino acids: CASGFLVTGGISNYGYTF. CDR3 coding DNA: TGTGCTAGTGGTTTTTTGGTGACAGGGGGCATTTCTAACTATGGCTACACCTTC.

The chain joins TRBV19 to TRBJ1-5, with TRBD1 matching over 9 bases. Germline V lookup: CDR1 LNHDA, CDR2 SQIVND (reference sequence). Trimming took 1 base from V and 3 from J; bases not matched to a gene: 10. CDR3 size: 18 residues. CDR3: CASSIGWDRVRDNQPQHF. In DNA form, the CDR3 reads TGTGCCAGTAGTATAGGGTGGGACAGGGTCCGGGACAATCAGCCCCAGCATTTT. The full variable domain, rest sourced from reference TRBV19 and TRBJ1-5, is DGGITQSPKYLFRKEGQNVTLSCEQNLNHDAMYWYRQDPGQGLRLIYYSQIVNDFQKGDIAEGYSVSREKKESFPLTVTSAQKNPTAFYLCASSIGWDRVRDNQPQHFGDGTRLSIL.

The chain recombines TRBV7-9 with TRBJ1-4; D is unresolved. This CDR3 has 17 residues. V dropped 5 bases and J dropped 6 bases, with 22 bases sitting between them. Germline V gene sequence: CDR1 SEHNR, CDR2 FQNEAQ (reference sequence). The CDR3 here is CASSTPRHGGGDEKLFF. The CDR3 DNA reads as TGTGCCAGCAGCACCCCTCGCCATGGCGGTGGAGATGAAAAACTGTTTTTT.

The genes are TRBV10-1 and TRBJ2-7; weak D call: TRBD2 (5 bases). The germline gives CDR1 WNHNN, CDR2 SYGVQD (reference sequence). The CDR3 spans 13 residues. V lost 2 bases and J 4 bases, leaving 9 bases between the germline ends. The CDR3 protein is CASSEEGWYEQYF. The DNA for the CDR3 is TGCGCCAGCAGTGAGGAGGGTTGGTACGAGCAGTACTTC.

This chain uses TRBV6-5 with TRBJ1-1, with D unclear. V was trimmed by 2 bases and J by 1 base, leaving 8 bases between them. The length of the CDR3 is 14 residues. The germline V gene encodes CDR1 MNHEY and CDR2 SVGAGI. This chain's CDR3 is CASSYGQPNTEAFF. CDR3 DNA: TGTGCCAGCAGTTACGGGCAGCCGAACACTGAAGCTTTCTTT.

This chain connects TRBV4-3 to TRBJ1-1; tentative D call: TRBD1 (6 bases). Germline CDR1 LGHNA, CDR2 YSLEER. V was trimmed by 0 bases and J by 9 bases, leaving 14 bases between them. The CDR3 runs to 14 residues. The CDR3 DNA follows: TGCGCCAGCAGCCAAGACCGGCACAGGGATAAAGCTTTCTTT. It specifies CASSQDRHRDKAFF.

The V gene is TRBV9, the J gene TRBJ2-7, with a tentative D call TRBD1 (5 bases). Germline V gene data show CDR1 as SGDLS and CDR2 as YYNGEE. CDR3 length: 14 amino acids. Trimming cost V 0 bases and J 1 base, with 8 bases left between them. The CDR3 DNA follows: TGTGCCAGCAGCGTAGGTGACAGTTCCTACGAGCAGTACTTC. This sequence encodes CASSVGDSSYEQYF. The variable domain in full, with the rest retrieved from reference TRBV9 and TRBJ2-7, is DSGVTQTPKHLITATGQRVTLRCSPRSGDLSVYWYQQSLDQGLQFLIQYYNGEERAKGNILERFSAQQFPDLHSELNLSSLELGDSALYFCASSVGDSSYEQYFGPGTRLTVT.

The rearrangement uses TRBV4-1 and TRBJ2-2; 7 nucleotides agree with TRBD1. V lost 2 bases and J lost 6; bases outside the gene matches: 6. CDR3 length: 15 amino acids. CDR1 MGHRA and CDR2 YSYEKL come from the germline V gene. CDR3 sequence: CASSQTQGIAGELFF. The CDR3 region has the DNA TGCGCCAGCAGCCAAACACAGGGGATCGCCGGGGAGCTGTTTTTT.

This clone has a single count. This chain joins TRBV11-2 and TRBJ2-7; D call uncertain. Germline V gene data show CDR1 as SGHAT and CDR2 as FQNNGV. Trimming left V 2 bases short and J 5 bases short, with 7 bases between. This CDR3 spans 12 amino acids. CDR3 sequence (DNA): TGTGCCAGCAGCTTAACGGGCGACGAGCAGTACTTC. Its translation is CASSLTGDEQYF. Supplemented by reference TRBV11-2 and TRBJ2-7, the full variable domain reads EAGVAQSPRYKIIEKRQSVAFWCNPISGHATLYWYQQILGQGPKLLIQFQNNGVVDDSQLPKDRFSAERLKGVDSTLKIQPAKLEDSAVYLCASSLTGDEQYFGPGTRLTVT.

J is TRBJ1-1 and V is TRBV27; the D is unclear. The CDR3 is made up of 15 amino acids. Germline V gene sequence: CDR1 MNHEY, CDR2 SMNVEV (reference sequence). V shed 3 bases and J shed 6 bases, with 17 bases lying between them. The CDR3 reads CASSFQPPNVPEAFF. CDR3 in DNA: TGTGCCAGCAGTTTCCAACCCCCGAATGTACCTGAAGCTTTCTTT.

This sequence joins TRBV9 and TRBJ2-7; TRBD1 matches at 8 bases. Germline values: CDR1 SGDLS, CDR2 YYNGEE. The length of the CDR3 is 13 residues. Trimming took 0 bases from V and 10 from J; bases not matched to a gene: 6. As DNA, the CDR3 is TGTGCCAGCAGCGTAGAGGGCAGGGGGCCCCAGTACTTC. It yields the protein CASSVEGRGPQYF.

This chain links TRBV27 with TRBJ2-7; 7 positions match TRBD1. This CDR3 spans 13 amino acids. V lost 4 bases, J lost 6 bases, and 6 bases stayed unmatched. Germline V gives CDR1 MNHEY, CDR2 SMNVEV (reference sequence). CDR3 in amino acids: CASSSDRVGEQYF. The DNA of the CDR3 is TGTGCCAGCAGTTCTGACAGGGTAGGCGAGCAGTACTTC.

This clone was found a few times. V and J are TRBV9 and TRBJ1-1, with D unclear. Germline V lookup: CDR1 SGDLS, CDR2 YYNGEE. Between the trimmed V and J ends, which lost 1 base and 3 bases, there was a span of 7 bases. The CDR3 is 13 amino acids. The CDR3: CASSVKLYTEAFF. The DNA of the CDR3 is TGTGCCAGCAGCGTAAAATTATACACTGAAGCTTTCTTT.

The chain recombines TRBV4-3 with TRBJ2-7; maybe TRBD2 (7 bases). The V end lost 0 bases, the J end lost 7 bases, and 22 bases lay between the germline ends. The CDR3 sequence is 17 residues long. Germline V gene sequence: CDR1 LGHNA, CDR2 YSLEER. The CDR3 loop reads CASSQEIPAGAPGEQYF. CDR3 DNA: TGCGCCAGCAGCCAAGAGATCCCCGCGGGGGCCCCAGGGGAGCAGTACTTC.

The chain recombines TRBV11-3 with TRBJ2-1; 10 nucleotides agree with TRBD2. Germline-derived CDR1 and CDR2 are SGHNT and YENEEA. The CDR3 runs 15 residues. Trimming took 8 bases from V and 0 from J; bases not matched to a gene: 4. CDR3 region: CASSRTSGSYNEQFF. As DNA, the CDR3 is TGTGCCAGCTCCCGGACTAGCGGCTCCTACAATGAGCAGTTCTTC.

This chain joins TRBV10-3 and TRBJ2-1, with TRBD2 identical over 16 bases. The V gene end was trimmed by 4 bases and the J gene end by 9 bases; junction bases not matched to a gene: 12. This CDR3 comprises 18 residues. Germline CDR1 and CDR2: ENHRY and SYGVKD. CDR3 in amino acids: CAISVMSAGLAGGPEQFF. The CDR3 DNA is TGTGCCATCAGTGTCATGTCCGCGGGACTAGCGGGGGGGCCTGAGCAGTTCTTC.

The chain uses TRBV19 and TRBJ2-1; D gene unclear. Looked up from germline, CDR1 is LNHDA and CDR2 is SQIVND (reference sequence). The length of the CDR3 is 15 residues. Trimming took off 3 bases at V and 5 bases at J, with 14 bases between the two ends. The CDR3 spells CASSMVSREDNEQFF. In nucleotides, the CDR3 is TGTGCCAGTAGTATGGTATCCCGAGAGGACAATGAGCAGTTCTTC.

The rearrangement links TRBV7-9 to TRBJ2-7; D might be TRBD1 (6 bases). The germline gives CDR1 SEHNR, CDR2 FQNEAQ (reference sequence). Trimming left V 1 base short and J 3 bases short, with 16 bases between. This CDR3 contains 16 residues. CDR3 in DNA: TGTGCCAGCAGCTTAGAGGGGCAGGGGCCCAGCTACGAGCAGTACTTC. This encodes CASSLEGQGPSYEQYF.

This clone appeared a single time. The chain carries TRBV7-2 and TRBJ2-1, with 16 bases that match TRBD2. V trimming: 5 bases; J trimming: 8 bases; junction bases outside the gene matches: 6. Germline loops: CDR1 SGHTA, CDR2 FQGNSA. The CDR3 has 16 amino acids. The CDR3 DNA reads TGTGCCAGCAGCGACCCCGGGACTAGCGGGAGGGATGAGCAGTTCTTC. This codes for CASSDPGTSGRDEQFF.

The chain is built from TRBV4-1 and TRBJ2-7, with TRBD1 matching over 7 bases. The CDR3 spans 16 residues. V dropped 1 base and J dropped 4; count of bases not matched to a gene: 10. The germline V gene has CDR1 MGHRA and CDR2 YSYEKL. The CDR3 loop reads CASSQVADRVKYEQYF. DNA of the CDR3: TGCGCCAGCAGCCAAGTAGCAGACAGGGTTAAGTACGAGCAGTACTTC.

The rearrangement joins TRBV7-6 to TRBJ2-3; 13 bases are shared with TRBD2. The V gene's germline CDR1 is SGHVS and CDR2 FNYEAQ. After removal of 1 base from V and 2 bases from J, the junction contained 9 bases not matched to a gene. The CDR3 loop spans 19 amino acids. The CDR3 loop reads CASSLVAGGTSGITDTQYF. The DNA for the CDR3 is TGTGCCAGCAGCTTAGTGGCCGGCGGGACTAGCGGGATCACAGATACGCAGTATTTT.

This clone came up once. V is TRBV4-2 and J is TRBJ1-2, with D unresolved. Germline V gene data show CDR1 as LGHNA and CDR2 as YNFKEQ. CDR3 length equals 13 residues. Between the trimmed V and J ends, which lost 1 base and 1 base, there was a span of 4 bases. This CDR3 reads CASSQGGNYGYTF. DNA for the CDR3: TGTGCCAGCAGCCAAGGCGGTAACTATGGCTACACCTTC.

The chain joins TRBV27 to TRBJ2-1, with D unclear. CDR3 length: 14 amino acids. Germline V lookup: CDR1 MNHEY, CDR2 SMNVEV (reference sequence). V lost 10 bases to trimming and J lost 4 bases, with 17 bases between them. In nucleotides, the CDR3 is TGTGCCACCAGAGACCCGGACCCGTACAATGAGCAGTTCTTC. Encoded protein: CATRDPDPYNEQFF.

This chain links TRBV7-6 with TRBJ2-7; either TRBD1 or TRBD2 may fit D (5 bases each). This CDR3 contains 16 residues. V was trimmed by 5 bases and J by 0 bases, leaving 17 bases between them. CDR1 is SGHVS, CDR2 FNYEAQ, per germline. The CDR3 bases are TGTGCCAGCAGCCCGGCAGCCGGGACGGGCTCCTACGAGCAGTACTTC. This encodes CASSPAAGTGSYEQYF.

This clone was detected once. V usage is TRBV6-1 and J usage is TRBJ2-7; 7 nucleotides match TRBD2. The CDR3 spans 14 residues. The V and J ends lost 8 bases and 2 bases, in that order; junction bases with no gene match: 9. CDR1 and CDR2 (germline): MNHNS, SASEGT. The CDR3 sequence: CASSPGTTPYEQYF. Here the CDR3 DNA reads TGTGCCAGCTCGCCCGGGACTACGCCCTACGAGCAGTACTTC.

The V and J genes are TRBV6-5 and TRBJ1-5, with D possibly matching TRBD1 (6 bases). V gave up 0 bases and J gave up 3 bases, with 12 bases separating them. Germline V gene data show CDR1 as MNHEY and CDR2 as SVGAGI. This CDR3 is 16 amino acids long. The CDR3 region is CASSYSARGANQPQHF. In DNA, the CDR3 is TGTGCCAGCAGTTACTCGGCCAGGGGAGCCAATCAGCCCCAGCATTTT.

This sequence joins TRBV5-4 and TRBJ2-7; 9 bases agree with TRBD2. This CDR3 region has 14 residues. Germline V gene lookup returns CDR1 SGHNT and CDR2 YYREEE (reference sequence). V was pared by 0 bases and J by 3 bases, with 1 base of the junction left unmatched. CDR3 nucleotide sequence: TGTGCCAGCAGCTTGGTAGCGGGAGACTACGAGCAGTACTTC. Its protein product is CASSLVAGDYEQYF.